Shown below are 22 T cell receptor beta chains from a single sample sequenced in a study of shared clonotypes between healthy human individuals (dated by TCRdb to the early 2020s). CD8 naive samples were obtained by positive selection for CCR7 among CD45RO-negative cells, yielding a CD45RA+CCR7+ population from which TemRA cells were excluded. Library preparation used the immunoSEQ multiplex PCR assay. TCRdb limited this immuneACCESS table to in-frame rearrangements with V and J called. A share of clones is missing; checked studies link under half to unresolved V genes, and the rest is unexplained. The sample contains around 610,000 clones, about 95% of them found a single time. About 0.12% of the sample is taken by the ten largest. Specimen: naive CD8+ T cells sorted from blood. The sample's cell subset or site label is to be understood as: CD45RA+CCR7+. These receptors were collected from a woman in her 30s in good health.

This clone occurred once. The chain joins TRBV7-9 to TRBJ2-3, with TRBD1 identical over 7 bases. Germline V CDR1 and CDR2: SEHNR, FQNEAQ (reference sequence). The CDR3 runs to 16 residues. With V trimmed by 5 bases and J by 4 bases, 12 bases remained unmatched. CDR3 coding DNA: TGTGCCAGCAGCAAACAGGGGTGGGCCACCCCAGATACGCAGTATTTT. This translates into CASSKQGWATPDTQYF.

CDR3 region: CASSLSPPGQAEAFF. CDR3 in DNA: TGTGCCAGCAGTTTATCCCCTCCGGGTCAGGCGGAAGCTTTCTTT. This chain links TRBV28 with TRBJ1-1, with D unresolved. Trimming took off 1 base at V and 8 bases at J, with 17 bases between the two ends. This CDR3 contains 15 residues. CDR1 MDHEN and CDR2 SYDVKM come from the germline V gene. The full variable domain, with the rest looked up from reference TRBV28 and TRBJ1-1, is DVKVTQSSRYLVKRTGEKVFLECVQDMDHENMFWYRQDPGLGLRLIYFSYDVKMKEKGDIPEGYSVSREKKERFSLILESASTNQTSMYLCASSLSPPGQAEAFFGQGTRLTVV.

This clone came up a few times. The chain has TRBV4-1 and TRBJ1-5; weak D call: TRBD1 (6 bases). In germline, CDR1 is MGHRA, CDR2 YSYEKL. The CDR3 extends over 15 amino acids. V lost 0 bases to trimming and J lost 6 bases, with 12 bases between them. CDR3 loop: CASSQEPQGLQPQHF. In nucleotides, the CDR3 is TGCGCCAGCAGCCAAGAGCCACAGGGCCTTCAGCCCCAGCATTTT.

The chain recombines TRBV13 with TRBJ2-3; TRBD2 matches 15 bases. The CDR3 contains 17 residues. Germline V gene sequence: CDR1 PRHDT, CDR2 FYEKMQ (reference sequence). V lost 5 bases, J lost 3 bases, and 6 bases stayed unmatched. The CDR3 DNA reads TGTGCCAGCAGCCCCAGGACTAGCGGGAGGGGAACAGATACGCAGTATTTT. This encodes CASSPRTSGRGTDTQYF.

The chain links TRBV28 to TRBJ2-3; 9 positions match TRBD1. The J segment lost 4 bases and the V segment lost 3 bases, leaving 14 bases of the junction unmatched. CDR1 and CDR2 from the germline V gene are MDHEN and SYDVKM. CDR3 length equals 18 residues. The CDR3 DNA follows: TGTGCCAGCAGTTTTCAAAAAGGAGTCGGGACAGGGTCAGATACGCAGTATTTT. Its protein product is CASSFQKGVGTGSDTQYF.

The chain has TRBV11-2 and TRBJ2-7; the match to TRBD2 covers 8 bases. The CDR3 is 18 amino acids. The V gene's germline CDR1 is SGHAT and CDR2 FQNNGV. J was trimmed by 0 bases and V by 5 bases; bases with no gene match: 15. As DNA, the CDR3 is TGTGCCAGCAGCCCCCAGAGTTTTAGCGGGATTAGCTCCTACGAGCAGTACTTC. As protein: CASSPQSFSGISSYEQYF.

The table lists this clone with a count of one. This chain links TRBV13 with TRBJ2-1, with 8 bases aligning to TRBD2. Trimming took 5 bases from V and 7 from J; bases not matched to a gene: 7. The length of the CDR3 is 14 residues. Germline loops: CDR1 PRHDT, CDR2 FYEKMQ (reference sequence). The CDR3 DNA reads TGTGCCAGCAGCCATGGACTAGCAGGGAATGAGCAGTTCTTC. This codes for CASSHGLAGNEQFF.

This rearrangement joins TRBV7-9 to TRBJ2-1; 7 bases map to TRBD2. The germline V gene has CDR1 SEHNR and CDR2 FQNEAQ (reference sequence). The CDR3 is 15 residues long. The V segment lost 5 bases and the J segment 8 bases; nucleotides outside the gene matches: 12. CDR3 region: CASSPHGLAEDEQFF. The CDR3 coding sequence is TGTGCCAGCAGCCCCCACGGGCTAGCGGAAGATGAGCAGTTCTTC.

The chain couples TRBV11-2 to TRBJ1-1; D may be TRBD1 (5 bases). V lost 5 bases, J lost 7 bases, and 11 bases lay in between. Germline assignment: CDR1 SGHAT and CDR2 FQNNGV. The CDR3 consists of 12 residues. The CDR3 DNA sequence: TGTGCCAGCAGCATAGGACACCTTGAAGCTTTCTTT. Its protein is CASSIGHLEAFF.

The chain has TRBV28 and TRBJ1-3; TRBD1 agrees at 9 bases. Germline loops: CDR1 MDHEN, CDR2 SYDVKM. V was pared by 2 bases and J by 3 bases, with 5 bases of the junction left unmatched. The CDR3 runs 16 residues. CDR3 in DNA: TGTGCCAGCAGTTTAAAGACAGGGGGTTATGGAAACACCATATATTTT. Protein product: CASSLKTGGYGNTIYF.

The chain has TRBV4-1 and TRBJ1-1; 7 nucleotides line up with TRBD1. Trimming at V came to 0 bases and at J to 1 base, leaving 8 bases not matched to a gene. Germline values: CDR1 MGHRA, CDR2 YSYEKL. The CDR3 contains 17 residues. Here the CDR3 reads CASSQDPPGGENTEAFF. The CDR3 nucleotides read TGCGCCAGCAGCCAAGATCCCCCAGGGGGTGAGAACACTGAAGCTTTCTTT.

The gene calls are TRBV7-9 and TRBJ1-5; D remains ambiguous. From germline, CDR1 is SEHNR and CDR2 FQNEAQ (reference sequence). V lost 7 bases to trimming and J lost 6 bases, with 13 bases between them. The length of the CDR3 is 13 residues. The CDR3 reads CASTSAAGQPQHF. CDR3 in DNA: TGTGCCAGCACCTCGGCCGCGGGTCAGCCCCAGCATTTT. Looking up the rest from reference TRBV7-9 and TRBJ1-5 gives the full variable domain: DTGVSQNPRHKITKRGQNVTFRCDPISEHNRLYWYRQTLGQGPEFLTYFQNEAQLEKSRLLSDRFSAERPKGSFSTLEIQRTEQGDSAMYLCASTSAAGQPQHFGDGTRLSIL.

The chain has TRBV6-1 and TRBJ2-1; D is uncertain. V lost 2 bases and J 4 bases, leaving 18 bases between the germline ends. Germline lookup yields CDR1 MNHNS and CDR2 SASEGT. The CDR3 loop spans 17 amino acids. The CDR3 nucleotides read TGTGCCAGCAGTGAATTGGGCCTAGTAGTGGAGTACAATGAGCAGTTCTTC. Translated: CASSELGLVVEYNEQFF.

The chain is built from TRBV5-4 and TRBJ1-1; D is possibly TRBD1 (5 bases). Germline CDR1 SGHNT, CDR2 YYREEE (reference sequence). The ends were cut back, 4 bases at V and 1 base at J, with 14 bases in the middle. The CDR3 has 15 residues. In nucleotides, the CDR3 is TGTGCCAGCAGCACACAGGAGCAACGGAACACTGAAGCTTTCTTT. It codes for CASSTQEQRNTEAFF.

V usage is TRBV6-5 and J usage is TRBJ1-1; 7 nucleotides line up with TRBD1. The CDR3 runs to 15 residues. J lost 1 base, V lost 5 bases, and 7 bases had no gene match. The germline gives CDR1 MNHEY, CDR2 SVGAGI. The DNA for the CDR3 is TGTGCCAGCAGTGCGCAGGGGGGCGCGAACACTGAAGCTTTCTTT. Translated: CASSAQGGANTEAFF.

This rearrangement joins TRBV19 to TRBJ1-1; no firm D call. Trimming shortened V by 0 bases and J by 0 bases, and 14 bases separated the two germline ends. CDR1 and CDR2 (germline): LNHDA, SQIVND (reference sequence). The CDR3 has 17 amino acids. The CDR3 DNA is TGTGCCAGTAGTATAGATCGGGAGGGAAGGGTGAACACTGAAGCTTTCTTT. Translation gives CASSIDREGRVNTEAFF.

The chain uses TRBV27 and TRBJ2-3, with D tentatively TRBD1 (6 bases). Germline lookup yields CDR1 MNHEY and CDR2 SMNVEV (reference sequence). V shed 2 bases and J shed 2 bases, with 14 bases lying between them. CDR3 length: 16 residues. The CDR3: CASSLQQGHYTDTQYF. CDR3 bases: TGTGCCAGCAGTTTACAACAGGGACACTACACAGATACGCAGTATTTT.

The V call is TRBV27, the J call TRBJ2-5; 9 bases map to TRBD2. The CDR3 runs 16 residues. Trimming cost V 4 bases and J 5 bases; bases outside gene matches: 11. Germline assignment: CDR1 MNHEY and CDR2 SMNVEV (reference sequence). The CDR3 DNA sequence: TGTGCCAGCAGTTCCGCGCGGGAGGGCCTAGGGGAGACCCAGTACTTC. As protein: CASSSAREGLGETQYF.

The count of this clone is one. The chain joins TRBV4-2 to TRBJ2-7, with 11 bases fitting TRBD2. The CDR3 covers 15 residues. The V gene end was trimmed by 0 bases and the J gene end by 4 bases; junction bases not matched to a gene: 2. The germline gives CDR1 LGHNA, CDR2 YNFKEQ. The CDR3 DNA is TGTGCCAGCAGCCAAGAACTAGCGGGAGTATACGAGCAGTACTTC. Residues: CASSQELAGVYEQYF.

The V gene is TRBV6-6, the J gene TRBJ1-5; weak D call: TRBD1 (6 bases). V was cut by 5 bases and J by 7 bases, with 18 bases left in between. CDR1 is MNHNY, CDR2 SVGAGI, per germline (reference sequence). The CDR3 spans 15 residues. The CDR3 sequence is CASSNLRTVRQPQHF. CDR3 coding DNA: TGTGCCAGCAGTAATCTAAGGACAGTGCGGCAGCCCCAGCATTTT.

CDR3 bases: TGTGCCAGCAGTGATTCTATCTATGGCTACACCTTC. It codes for CASSDSIYGYTF. The J gene is TRBJ1-2, the V gene TRBV28; D unclear. Trimming took 5 bases from V and 4 from J, leaving 8 bases between them. Germline values: CDR1 MDHEN, CDR2 SYDVKM. The CDR3 extends over 12 amino acids.

This chain joins TRBV7-9 and TRBJ2-3; D not resolved. Germline values: CDR1 SEHNR, CDR2 FQNEAQ (reference sequence). CDR3 size: 12 residues. Between the trimmed V and J ends, which lost 5 bases and 8 bases, there was a span of 11 bases. The CDR3 nucleotides are TGTGCCAGCAGCCCCGGTGGCGTTACGCAGTATTTT. Its protein is CASSPGGVTQYF.